This passage covers 2 T cell receptor beta chains from one sample sequenced in a study of response to subunit inactivated influenza vaccine. TCRdb re-analysed the RT-PCR reads in MiXCR, keeping a single row per CDR3 protein. The table has about 700,000 distinct CDR3 sequences, approximately 15% seen once; the top ten hold approximately 7%. Source: PBMCs from blood, taken 14 to 15 days before vaccination. All receptors come from a man aged 50-59 years who received an inactivated influenza vaccine.

The chain links TRBV30 to TRBJ1-1, with 9 bases aligning to TRBD1. The V segment lost 2 bases and the J segment 1 base; nucleotides outside the gene matches: 8. The germline gives CDR1 GTSNPN, CDR2 SVGIG (reference sequence). The CDR3 runs 16 residues. The CDR3 DNA follows: TGTGCCTGGAGTTTGAACAGGGGGCTTGCGAACACTGAAGCTTTCTTT. It translates to CAWSLNRGLANTEAFF.

CDR3 loop: CASSSSRSSSYEQYF. CDR3 coding DNA: TGTGCCAGCAGTTCATCTAGGAGTAGCTCCTACGAGCAGTACTTC. V is TRBV27 and J is TRBJ2-7; no reliable D call. The CDR3 sequence is 15 residues long. V lost 4 bases to trimming and J lost 0 bases, with 13 bases between them. Germline-derived CDR1 and CDR2 are MNHEY and SMNVEV (reference sequence).